These T cell receptor beta chains were read from a single sample in a study of beta chain features in type 1 diabetes. Clones were sequenced by immunoSEQ multiplex PCR, and TCRdb holds only the in-frame ones, with some missing. The sample contains 150,000 or so clones, about a tenth of which appear only once. The sample consisted of central memory CD4+ T cells from blood. The receptors stem from a young man in good health. Each CDR3 is given with its conserved first and last residue. D genes are given only for firm matches. Size is stated for part of the rows, as once, few or many counts, or as a class when the clone is expanded.

D gene,J gene,clone size,V gene,CDR3 DNA,CDR3 protein
TRBD1,TRBJ2-2,few,TRBV6-5,TGTGCCAGCAGATTCGGGACAGGGAACACCGGGGAGCTGTTTTTT,CASRFGTGNTGELFF
TRBD1,TRBJ2-5,few,TRBV4-2,TGTGCCAGCAGCTTAGACAGGGCCTCAGAGACCCAGTACTTC,CASSLDRASETQYF
TRBD1,TRBJ2-6,many,TRBV5-6,TGTGCCAGCATCCCGACAGGGAGCTATGGGGCCAACGTCCTGACTTTC,CASIPTGSYGANVLTF
TRBD1,TRBJ1-6,NA,TRBV28,TGTGCCAGCAGACGACAGGGGGTAGAATCACCCCTCCACTTT,CASRRQGVESPLHF
TRBD1,TRBJ2-7,few,TRBV5-1,TGCGCCAGCAGCCCCCGCCCGACAGGGGCCGAGGCCTACGAGCAGTACTTC,CASSPRPTGAEAYEQYF
NA,TRBJ1-3,NA,TRBV19,TGTGCCAGTAGACCGGGGGAGGACTCTGGAAACACCATATATTTT,CASRPGEDSGNTIYF
NA,TRBJ2-5,NA,TRBV18,TGTGCCAGCTCACCCTCGGCGGGGGAGACCCAGTACTTC,CASSPSAGETQYF
TRBD1,TRBJ2-7,few,TRBV25-1,TGTGCCAGCAGTGAAACAGGGGGCCCCTACGAGCAGTACTTC,CASSETGGPYEQYF
TRBD1,TRBJ2-7,many,TRBV18,TGTGCCAGCTCCCCCGGGACAGGGTTCGAGCAGTACTTC,CASSPGTGFEQYF
TRBD2,TRBJ2-5,few,TRBV6-1,TGTGCCAGCAGACCTAGCGGCCAAGAGACCCAGTACTTC,CASRPSGQETQYF
NA,TRBJ2-3,few,TRBV27,TGTGCCAGCAGTCGGACAGCCGATTCGAGCACAGATACGCAGTATTTT,CASSRTADSSTDTQYF
NA,TRBJ1-5,few,TRBV19,TGTGCCAGTAGTGATGGTTACAGGGAGGGATGGCAGCCCCAGCATTTT,CASSDGYREGWQPQHF
NA,TRBJ2-5,NA,TRBV6-1,TGTGCCAGTACCTACTCGAGGCAGCTCCAAGAGACCCAGTACTTC,CASTYSRQLQETQYF
NA,TRBJ2-1,few,TRBV7-8,TGTGCCAGCAGCTCGACAGGATCAACCAAGGATGAGCAGTTCTTC,CASSSTGSTKDEQFF
NA,TRBJ2-7,NA,TRBV5-6,TGTGCCAGCAGGCTCGCCGGTCGCTACGAGCAGTACTTC,CASRLAGRYEQYF
TRBD1,TRBJ2-7,NA,TRBV5-1,TGCGCCAGCAGCTCGGGACAGGTTTACGAGCAGTACTTC,CASSSGQVYEQYF
NA,TRBJ1-1,many,TRBV18,TGTGCCAGCTCACAAGAGCAGGAAATGAACACTGAAGCTTTCTTT,CASSQEQEMNTEAFF
NA,TRBJ1-1,NA,TRBV18,TGTGCCAGCTCACCGGAGATCACGAACACTGAAGCTTTCTTT,CASSPEITNTEAFF
TRBD2,TRBJ2-7,many,TRBV14,TGTGCCAGCAGCCAAGGACTAGCGGGGATTCGGGAGCAGTACTTC,CASSQGLAGIREQYF
TRBD1,TRBJ2-7,few,TRBV7-6,TGTGCCAGCAGCCGAGGACAGGGAGACTCCTCCTACGAGCAGTACTTC,CASSRGQGDSSYEQYF
NA,TRBJ1-2,few,TRBV28,TGTGCCAGCAGTTTCGGTGCAGGGTATGGCTACACCTTC,CASSFGAGYGYTF
TRBD1,TRBJ2-2,few,TRBV7-3,TGTGCCAGCAGCCGACAGGGCTCGAACACCGGGGAGCTGTTTTTT,CASSRQGSNTGELFF
TRBD1,TRBJ1-6,NA,TRBV7-9,TGTGCCAGCAGCTTAAGACAGGGTACGGGGGCGACTCTTTCACCCCTCCACTTT,CASSLRQGTGATLSPLHF
NA,TRBJ2-2,NA,TRBV5-3,TGTGCCAGAAGCAACGCCCCGCACCATTCGGCGAACACCGGGGAGCTGTTTTTT,CARSNAPHHSANTGELFF
TRBD1,TRBJ2-5,NA,TRBV7-8,TGTGCCAGCAGCTTGCAGGGGGCAAGGGAGACCCAGTACTTC,CASSLQGARETQYF
TRBD2,TRBJ2-1,few,TRBV7-2,TGTGCCAGCAGCGAACCTAGCGGCTCCTACAATGAGCAGTTCTTC,CASSEPSGSYNEQFF
TRBD2,TRBJ2-4,NA,TRBV7-3,TGTGCCAGCAGCTTAGCGGGAGGGGCCAAAAACATTCAGTACTTC,CASSLAGGAKNIQYF
TRBD1,TRBJ1-1,few,TRBV4-1,TGCGCCAGCAGCCTTGGGTCAGGGGGCGTCACTGAAGCTTTCTTT,CASSLGSGGVTEAFF
TRBD2,TRBJ2-5,few,TRBV11-2,TGTGCCAGCAGCTTAGCGGGGGGGAAGGAGACCCAGTACTTC,CASSLAGGKETQYF
NA,TRBJ2-7,NA,TRBV6-6,TGTGCCAGCATGAGCAAAGTTGGGCCGCCTCCCTACGAGCAGTACTTC,CASMSKVGPPPYEQYF
TRBD1,TRBJ1-2,NA,TRBV6-5,TGTGCCAGCAGCAGACAGGGGCTGGATGGCTACACCTTC,CASSRQGLDGYTF
NA,TRBJ2-2,NA,TRBV5-1,TGCGCCAGCAGCCAGATCCTCTCGGGGGAGCTGTTTTTT,CASSQILSGELFF
NA,TRBJ2-7,few,TRBV18,TGTGCCAGCTCACCAGGTTACGAGCAGTACTTC,CASSPGYEQYF
NA,TRBJ1-5,NA,TRBV5-4,TGTGCCAGCAGCTTGGACAGGGATCAGCCCCAGCATTTT,CASSLDRDQPQHF
NA,TRBJ2-1,few,TRBV11-3,TGTGCCAGCAGCTTTTCTCTCGACAATGAGCAGTTCTTC,CASSFSLDNEQFF
TRBD2,TRBJ2-1,few,TRBV4-2,TGTGCCAGCAGCCAAGGACTAGCGGGGGGGGAGATGGTCTTC,CASSQGLAGGEMVF
NA,TRBJ1-1,few,TRBV18,TGTGCCAGCTCACCACCGGGGGGATTCAACACTGAAGCTTTCTTT,CASSPPGGFNTEAFF
TRBD2,TRBJ2-7,NA,TRBV11-2,TGTGCCAGCAGCCGCCTAGCGGGGGACTCCTACGAGCAGTACTTC,CASSRLAGDSYEQYF
NA,TRBJ2-2,NA,TRBV2,TGTGCCAGCAGCATACGGGTAATAGGCGGGGAGCTGTTTTTT,CASSIRVIGGELFF
TRBD2,TRBJ2-7,NA,TRBV5-1,TGCGCCAGCAGCTTGGCCCCGGGAGGAGAATCCTACGAGCAGTACTTC,CASSLAPGGESYEQYF
NA,TRBJ1-6,few,TRBV6-5,TGTGCCAGGTTCGCGGGGGCCCCCACTTCACCCCTCCACTTT,CARFAGAPTSPLHF
TRBD2,TRBJ2-3,NA,TRBV7-7,TGTGCCAGCAGCCCCACTAGCGGGGGGGCCACAGATACGCAGTATTTT,CASSPTSGGATDTQYF
TRBD1,TRBJ1-6,few,TRBV7-2,TGTGCCAGCAGCAAAAGGGGACAGGAAGGTTCACCCCTCCACTTT,CASSKRGQEGSPLHF
TRBD1,TRBJ2-7,few,TRBV29-1,TGCAGCGGCGCAGGGGGCAATGAGCAGTACTTC,CSGAGGNEQYF
TRBD2,TRBJ2-1,few,TRBV2,TGTGCCAGCAGTACGACTAGCGGGGGGTACAATGAGCAGTTCTTC,CASSTTSGGYNEQFF
TRBD2,TRBJ2-2,few,TRBV7-2,TGTGCCAGCTCAAAGAGGGGACTAGCGGCGAACACCGGGGAGCTGTTTTTT,CASSKRGLAANTGELFF
TRBD2,TRBJ2-3,many,TRBV7-2,TGTGCCAGCAGCCTTGGCGCTCGCGGGGGGGCAGATACGCAGTATTTT,CASSLGARGGADTQYF
TRBD1,TRBJ2-2,NA,TRBV9,TGTGCCAGCAGCTCTTATACCGGGACAGGGGTAACCGGGGAGCTGTTTTTT,CASSSYTGTGVTGELFF
TRBD2,TRBJ2-5,NA,TRBV19,TGTGCCAGTAGTCTGGGACTAGCGGGGCAAGAGACCCAGTACTTC,CASSLGLAGQETQYF
TRBD1,TRBJ1-5,NA,TRBV9,TGTGCCAGCAGCGTAACGACAGGGGACAATCAGCCCCAGCATTTT,CASSVTTGDNQPQHF
TRBD2,TRBJ2-3,few,TRBV9,TGTGCCAGCAGCGTATCTAGCGGGGGAAATACGCAGTATTTT,CASSVSSGGNTQYF
TRBD2,TRBJ2-5,many,TRBV10-3,TGTGCCATCAGTACGCCTAGCGGGGGCCGAGAGACCCAGTACTTC,CAISTPSGGRETQYF
TRBD1,TRBJ1-5,NA,TRBV11-2,TGTGCCAGCAGCCTCCGTCCCGGGACAGGGGTATCCAATCAGCCCCAGCATTTT,CASSLRPGTGVSNQPQHF
TRBD1,TRBJ2-1,NA,TRBV5-1,TGCGCCAGCTCCAAGTTTCAGGGGGCCTACAATGAGCAGTTCTTC,CASSKFQGAYNEQFF
NA,TRBJ2-5,NA,TRBV18,TGTGCCAGCTCACCACAGGGGGGGTTTCGAGAGACCCAGTACTTC,CASSPQGGFRETQYF
NA,TRBJ1-2,NA,TRBV18,TGTGCCAGCTCACCTGTCGGCAGGTCAGTTTCAGACTATGGCTACACCTTC,CASSPVGRSVSDYGYTF
NA,TRBJ2-7,NA,TRBV2,TGTGCCAGCAGTGAAAGAGCGGGTGGGGCGGACGAGCAGTACTTC,CASSERAGGADEQYF
NA,TRBJ2-7,NA,TRBV4-3,TGCGCCAGCAGCCAAGCGTCACAGTACTCGAGCGAGCAGTACTTC,CASSQASQYSSEQYF